This T cell receptor beta chain derives from a study of vaccination and CD4 T cells after COVID-19 (dated by TCRdb to the early 2020s). For the wider study: Convalescent patients had a positive SARS-CoV-2 result on nasal swab PCR, and of these patients, several had mild disease and one had severe disease. Control cultures received a CEFX viral epitope pool as the positive control, an HIV-1 Nef peptide pool as the negative control, or no peptide. Post-COVID blood samples were collected from convalescent patients a median of about 92 days after diagnosis, with a range of about 30 to 180 days. In more than eight COVID-19 convalescent patients and a few infection-naive healthy vaccine recipients, researchers compared the spike-specific CD4+ TCR repertoire from before mRNA vaccination with the repertoire from after. Post-vaccine blood samples were collected a median of about 72 days after the second vaccine dose, ranging from about 14 to 241 days. Two doses of either the Pfizer-BioNTech BNT162b2 vaccine (n=8) or the Moderna mRNA-1273 vaccine (n=2) were administered to participants. The convalescent cohort included six males and four females, with two Hispanic individuals, seven Caucasians, two Asians and one multiracial person. For stimulating the cultures, overlapping spike peptide pools were used, derived from SARS-CoV-2 as well as from the common cold coronaviruses HCoV-NL63, HCoV-OC43 and HCoV-229E. Overall study results and their limits: The study included relatively few convalescent patients and did not analyze early timepoints after natural infection. Of the vaccine-specific clones found in convalescent patients, nearly all (304 of 307) were mono-reactive for SARS-CoV-2 spike instead of being cross-reactive with common cold coronaviruses. In convalescent patients, a median about 84% of post-vaccine SARS-CoV-2-reactive clones were detected only after vaccination, and vaccine-specific priming was suggested by this finding. Although the median number of SARS-CoV-2-reactive clonotypes went up from some 23 after infection to around 40 after vaccination, the increase was not significant.

The trim is 2 bases for V and 0 bases for J, with a gap of 5 bases between the germline ends. From the cysteine through the phenylalanine, the CDR3 covers 14 amino acids. Only the CDR3 portion is preserved as DNA: 42 bases, with reading frame beginning at the first base. The CDR1 and CDR2 encoded by the germline V gene are SNHLY and FYNNEI. For this clonotype: No antigen is known for it. No base quality information exists; no much larger clone differs at one position.

The treatment or condition label for this specimen denotes: roughly ten-day PBMC culture with coronavirus spike peptide pools or control peptides (ViraFEST assay). To expand antigen-specific T cells with peptide pools and then pick out the expanded clonotypes through TCR sequencing, the study relied on the ViraFEST assay. The positive SARS-CoV-2 PCR tests of the convalescent patients were dated from March to December 2020, before the Alpha, Beta and Delta variants emerged in the United States. PBMCs were cultured at roughly 1.8 million per well in IMDM supplemented with approximately 5% human AB serum and about 9.5 IU/ml IL-2, with about 11 ug/ml peptide pools added. On days 3 and 7, half of the culture medium was replaced with fresh IL-2-containing medium. After around 10 days of culture, CD4+ T cells were isolated by negative selection using the EasySep CD4+ T cell isolation kit. Ficoll-Paque Plus gradient centrifugation was used to isolate PBMCs from whole blood, and the isolated PBMCs were then either used fresh or cryopreserved at -140C. In general, triplicate wells were set up for every culture condition.

To prepare the library, PCR was applied. TCR sequencing of DNA from cultured CD4+ T cells used the Oncomine TCR Beta short-read assay at the Johns Hopkins FTIC core. The QIAamp micro DNA kit was used to extract genomic DNA from the cultured CD4+ T cells. The Oncomine TCR Beta libraries from cultured CD4+ T cells were pooled using unique dual indexes and then sequenced on an Illumina iSeq 100. The paper's processing steps were these. Non-productive sequences were removed, and CDR3s not starting with C, not ending with F or W, or shorter than 7 amino acids were discarded. Antigen-specific clonotypes were identified using the MANAFEST web application through comparison of peptide-stimulated wells with reference and other culture wells. For a clone to be called positive, the clone needed an FDR below 0.05, an odds ratio above 5, and a productive frequency above 0.1% in at least two of three replicate wells. A clonotype was classed as cross-reactive if the clonotype showed significant expansion both in SARS-CoV-2 spike wells and in at least one common cold coronavirus spike condition. Similarity between CDR3 sequences was evaluated in R version 3.6.1 using Levenshtein distances (stringdist) and unrooted phylogenetic trees (ape). The public reads were run again by TCRdb, first through fastp at Q25 and then through MiXCR, and only productive beta chains were kept. Rows are combined by CDR3 protein, so each entry shows the most common genes and DNA. Here the V and J calls rest on TCRdb's processing, not on the authors' analysis. The sample table contains approximately 12,000 distinct CDR3 sequences; only one count was recorded for roughly three fifths of them. Jointly, the top ten make up about 8% of the sample.

This clonotype originated in a human donor who had recovered from COVID-19. Sequences were obtained from CD4+ T cells from blood, cultured in vitro. The rearrangement joined TRBV2 to TRBJ1-3; a confident D gene designation cannot be given. This receptor has the CDR3 CASSERYSGNTIYF. The sequence in DNA is TGTGCCAGCAGTGAACGGTACTCTGGAAACACCATATATTTT.